The T cell receptor beta chain under discussion was sequenced for a study of blood T cell repertoires in COVID-19. The CDR3 is 15 amino acids. With 6 bases clipped from V and 3 bases from J, the junction kept 6 bases outside the gene matches. Germline loops: CDR1 MNHEY, CDR2 SVGAGI. Libraries were prepared by immunoSEQ multiplex PCR; TCRdb keeps only in-frame clonotypes and omits some of them. The sample includes 150,000 to 160,000 clones, roughly 80% of them seen just once. Specimen: peripheral blood. The clonotype originates from a man aged 55 to 69 with acute or convalescent COVID-19. The rearrangement links TRBV6-5 to TRBJ2-1, with 9 bases matching TRBD2. The CDR3 region is CASRPTSGFYNEQFF. CDR3 DNA sequence: TGTGCCAGCAGGCCGACTAGCGGATTCTACAATGAGCAGTTCTTC.